The following is a TCR beta chain sequence with its context. Its antigen remains unknown. This record belongs to a study of CXCR3-negative and CXCR3-positive naive CD8 T cells. UMI-labeled TRB cDNA libraries were prepared by 5' RACE. TCRdb processed the 5' RACE reads again and assigns one entry to each CDR3 protein, with no DNA. The sample's table shows 50,000 to 55,000 distinct CDR3 sequences. Notes on the study in general: Naive subsets were similarly diverse, while memory CD8+ repertoires were much less diverse.

Using triplicate sorts, approximately 300,000 cells were collected each time from every CD8+ T cell subset. CD45RO-CCR7+CD27+CD95- cells counted as naive CD8+ T cells. In germline, CDR1 is MNHEY, CDR2 SVGAGI. This CDR3 comprises 16 residues. Sequencing used naive CXCR3- CD8+ T cells from blood. The subset here: CD45RO-CCR7+CD27+CD95- naive CD8+ T cells lacking CXCR3 (TNR3-). The chain joins TRBV6-5 to TRBJ2-7; with no DNA, the TCRdb D assignment of TRBD2 cannot be verified. The TCR comes from a human donor in good health. Some clones in this sample may be carry-over from other donors' samples. The CDR3 loop is CASSYSRASGTYEQYF.